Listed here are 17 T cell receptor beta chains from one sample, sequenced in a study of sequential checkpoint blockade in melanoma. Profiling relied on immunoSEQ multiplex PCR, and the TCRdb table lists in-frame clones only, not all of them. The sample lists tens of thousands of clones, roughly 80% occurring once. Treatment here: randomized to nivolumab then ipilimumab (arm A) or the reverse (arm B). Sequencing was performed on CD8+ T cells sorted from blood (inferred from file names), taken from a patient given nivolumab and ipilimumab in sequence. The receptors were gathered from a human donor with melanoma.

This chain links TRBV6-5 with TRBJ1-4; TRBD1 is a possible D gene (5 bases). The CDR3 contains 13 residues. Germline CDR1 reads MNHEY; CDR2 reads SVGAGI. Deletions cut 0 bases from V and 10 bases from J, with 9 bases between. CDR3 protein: CASSYSTGGKLFF. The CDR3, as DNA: TGTGCCAGCAGTTACTCGACGGGGGGAAAACTGTTTTTT.

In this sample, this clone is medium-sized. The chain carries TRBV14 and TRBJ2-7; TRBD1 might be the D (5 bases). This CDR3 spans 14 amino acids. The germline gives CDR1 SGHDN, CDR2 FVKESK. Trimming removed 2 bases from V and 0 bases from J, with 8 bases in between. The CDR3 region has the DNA TGTGCCAGCAGCCAATGGGGCAGCTCCTACGAGCAGTACTTC. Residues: CASSQWGSSYEQYF.

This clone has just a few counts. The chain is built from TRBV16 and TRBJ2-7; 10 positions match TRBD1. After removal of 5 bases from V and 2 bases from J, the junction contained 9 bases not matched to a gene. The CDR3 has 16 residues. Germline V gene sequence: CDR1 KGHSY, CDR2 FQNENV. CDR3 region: CASSATGTGVTYEQYF. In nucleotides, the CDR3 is TGTGCCAGCAGCGCGACCGGGACAGGGGTAACCTACGAGCAGTACTTC.

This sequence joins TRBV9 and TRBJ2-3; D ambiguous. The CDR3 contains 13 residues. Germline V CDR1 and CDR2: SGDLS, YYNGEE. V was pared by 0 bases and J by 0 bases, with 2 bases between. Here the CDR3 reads CASSVASTDTQYF. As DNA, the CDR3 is TGTGCCAGCAGCGTAGCTAGCACAGATACGCAGTATTTT.

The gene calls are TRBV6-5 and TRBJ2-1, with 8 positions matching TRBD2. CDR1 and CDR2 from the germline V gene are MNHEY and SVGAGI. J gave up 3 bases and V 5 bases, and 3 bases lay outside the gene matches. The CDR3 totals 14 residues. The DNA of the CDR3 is TGTGCCAGCAGTCCCGGGGGGGGCTACAATGAGCAGTTCTTC. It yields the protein CASSPGGGYNEQFF.

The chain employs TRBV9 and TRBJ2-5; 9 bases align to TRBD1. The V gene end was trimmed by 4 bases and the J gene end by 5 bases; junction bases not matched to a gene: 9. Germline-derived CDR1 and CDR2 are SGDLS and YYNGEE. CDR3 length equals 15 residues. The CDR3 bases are TGTGCCAGCAGCAGCCGGGACAGGGAGGAGGAGACCCAGTACTTC. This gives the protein CASSSRDREEETQYF.

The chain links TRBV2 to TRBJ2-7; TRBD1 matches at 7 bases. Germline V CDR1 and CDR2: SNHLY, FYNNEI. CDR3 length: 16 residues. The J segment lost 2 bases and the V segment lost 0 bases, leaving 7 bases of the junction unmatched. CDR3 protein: CASSEARTGDTYEQYF. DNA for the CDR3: TGTGCCAGCAGTGAAGCGAGGACAGGAGACACCTACGAGCAGTACTTC.

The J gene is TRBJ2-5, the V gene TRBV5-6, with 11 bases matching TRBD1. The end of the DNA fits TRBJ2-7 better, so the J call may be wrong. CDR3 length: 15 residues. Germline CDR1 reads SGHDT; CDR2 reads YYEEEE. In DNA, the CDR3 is TGTGCCAGCAGCTTCCCGGGACAGGGGGCCTACGAGCAGTACTTC. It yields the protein CASSFPGQGAYEQYF.

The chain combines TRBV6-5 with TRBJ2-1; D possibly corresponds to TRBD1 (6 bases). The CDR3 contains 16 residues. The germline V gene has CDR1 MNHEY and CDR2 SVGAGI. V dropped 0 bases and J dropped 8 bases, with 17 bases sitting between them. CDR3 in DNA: TGTGCCAGCAGTTACTCGATTACGACAGGTAGTGATGAGCAGTTCTTC. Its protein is CASSYSITTGSDEQFF.

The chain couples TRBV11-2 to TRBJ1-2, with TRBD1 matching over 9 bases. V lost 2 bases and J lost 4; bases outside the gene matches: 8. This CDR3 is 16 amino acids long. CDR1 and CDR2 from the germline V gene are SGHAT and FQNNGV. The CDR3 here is CASSLTGTGMVYGYTF. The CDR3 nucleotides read TGTGCCAGCAGCTTAACTGGGACAGGGATGGTCTATGGCTACACCTTC.

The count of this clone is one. CDR3 nucleotides: TGTGCCAGCAGTTTATCTTCCGAGCAGTACTTC. Its translation: CASSLSSEQYF. The V call is TRBV28, the J call TRBJ2-5; D call uncertain. The DNA end is a closer match to TRBJ2-7, so the J assignment may be wrong. This CDR3 comprises 11 residues. The V gene's germline CDR1 is MDHEN and CDR2 SYDVKM.

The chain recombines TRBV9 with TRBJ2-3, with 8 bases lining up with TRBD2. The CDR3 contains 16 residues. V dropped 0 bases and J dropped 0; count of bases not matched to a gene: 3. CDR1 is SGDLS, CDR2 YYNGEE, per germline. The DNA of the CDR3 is TGTGCCAGCAGCGTAGCGGGCGGGGGGAGCACAGATACGCAGTATTTT. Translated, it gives CASSVAGGGSTDTQYF.

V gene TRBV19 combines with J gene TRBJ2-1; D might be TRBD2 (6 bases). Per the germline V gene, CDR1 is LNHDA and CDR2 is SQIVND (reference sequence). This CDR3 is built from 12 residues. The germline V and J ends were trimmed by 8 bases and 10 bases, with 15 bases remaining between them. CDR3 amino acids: CASRTGAFEQFF. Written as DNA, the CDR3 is TGTGCCAGTCGGACGGGAGCATTCGAGCAGTTCTTC.

CDR3: CASSYSPSSYEQYF. For the CDR3, the DNA is TGTGCCAGTAGTTACTCTCCTAGCTCCTACGAGCAGTACTTC. The J gene is TRBJ2-7, the V gene TRBV19, with no clear D. Germline lookup yields CDR1 LNHDA and CDR2 SQIVND (reference sequence). V lost 5 bases and J lost 0, with 11 bases in between. The CDR3 length is 14 residues.

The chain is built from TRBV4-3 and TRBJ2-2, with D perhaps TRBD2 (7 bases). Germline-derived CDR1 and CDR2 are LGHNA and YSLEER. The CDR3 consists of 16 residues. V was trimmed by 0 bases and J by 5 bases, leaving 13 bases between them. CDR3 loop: CASSQDWRGRTGELFF. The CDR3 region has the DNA TGCGCCAGCAGCCAAGACTGGCGGGGGCGGACCGGGGAGCTGTTTTTT.

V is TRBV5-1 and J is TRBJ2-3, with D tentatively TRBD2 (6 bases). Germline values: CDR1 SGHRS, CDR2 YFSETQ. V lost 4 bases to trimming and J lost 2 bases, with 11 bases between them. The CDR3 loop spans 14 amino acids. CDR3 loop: CASSAGTNTDTQYF. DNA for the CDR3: TGCGCCAGCAGCGCGGGAACCAACACAGATACGCAGTATTTT. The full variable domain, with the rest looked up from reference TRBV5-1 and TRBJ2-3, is KAGVTQTPRYLIKTRGQQVTLSCSPISGHRSVSWYQQTPGQGLQFLFEYFSETQRNKGNFPGRFSGRQFSNSRSEMNVSTLELGDSALYLCASSAGTNTDTQYFGPGTRLTVL.

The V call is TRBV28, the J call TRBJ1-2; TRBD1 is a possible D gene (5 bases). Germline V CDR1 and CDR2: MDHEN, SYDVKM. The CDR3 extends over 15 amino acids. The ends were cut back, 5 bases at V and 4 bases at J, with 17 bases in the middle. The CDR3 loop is CASSKIRESGYGYTF. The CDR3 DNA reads TGTGCCAGCAGTAAAATCAGGGAATCCGGCTATGGCTACACCTTC.